Listed below are T cell receptor beta chains from one sample, sequenced in a study of lymphopenia after photon versus proton radiotherapy. The assay was immunoSEQ multiplex PCR, and TCRdb's table has in-frame clones only and misses some. Of 65,000 to 85,000 clones listed, just under 95% were seen once; the top ten hold over 2%. This specimen consisted of peripheral blood, obtained from a patient treated with photon-based radiotherapy. Every receptor here comes from a woman in her forties with cholangiocarcinoma. Both conserved end residues are part of each CDR3. A D gene is named only where the DNA matches it firmly. Clone sizes are given selectively: once, few, many, or a class where the clone is expanded.

TRBV2	-	-	TRBJ2-1	CASSEAGGLHEQFF	TGTGCCAGCAGTGAAGCGGGGGGGCTCCATGAGCAGTTCTTC
TRBV4-2	-	-	TRBJ1-1	CASSQDKGGTEAFF	TGTGCCAGCAGCCAAGATAAGGGGGGTACTGAAGCTTTCTTT
TRBV7-8	-	-	TRBJ1-1	CASSLGGAAEAFF	TGTGCCAGCAGCTTAGGGGGGGCCGCTGAAGCTTTCTTT
TRBV6-5	TRBD1	-	TRBJ1-2	CASSYLDRVDYGYTF	TGTGCCAGCAGTTACCTGGACAGGGTGGACTATGGCTACACCTTC
TRBV7-3	-	-	TRBJ2-2	CASSLTVGYTGELFF	TGTGCCAGCAGCTTAACGGTCGGATACACCGGGGAGCTGTTTTTT
TRBV5-6	-	-	TRBJ1-2	CASSSGGEGYTF	TGTGCCAGCAGCTCTGGGGGGGAAGGCTACACCTTC
TRBV7-2	TRBD2	few	TRBJ2-7	CASSLGASGRGAYEQYF	TGTGCCAGCAGCTTAGGGGCTAGCGGGAGAGGCGCCTACGAGCAGTACTTC
TRBV30	TRBD2	once	TRBJ2-1	CAWSVGTSGTFYNEQFF	TGTGCCTGGAGTGTCGGGACTAGCGGGACCTTCTACAATGAGCAGTTCTTC
TRBV11-2	-	once	TRBJ2-4	CASSLTGGPENIQYF	TGTGCCAGCAGCTTAACCGGGGGCCCTGAAAACATTCAGTACTTC
TRBV4-1	-	once	TRBJ1-3	CASSQVPGNTIYF	TGCGCCAGCAGCCAAGTGCCGGGAAACACCATATATTTT
TRBV5-1	-	-	TRBJ1-3	CASSLGSTGNTIYF	TGCGCCAGCAGCTTGGGCTCGACTGGAAACACCATATATTTT
TRBV7-3	-	few	TRBJ2-2	CASSTPPGRNTGELFF	TGTGCCAGCAGCACCCCCCCGGGAAGGAACACCGGGGAGCTGTTTTTT
TRBV19	-	medium-sized	TRBJ2-7	CASSTLLGTDAYEQYF	TGTGCCAGTAGTACCCTCTTAGGGACCGATGCCTACGAGCAGTACTTC
TRBV5-4	TRBD2	-	TRBJ2-2	CASSWVPGLAGANTGELFF	TGTGCCAGCAGCTGGGTTCCGGGACTAGCGGGCGCGAACACCGGGGAGCTGTTTTTT
TRBV10-3	TRBD2	-	TRBJ2-3	CAISEVGAGVTDTQYF	TGTGCCATCAGTGAGGTGGGAGCGGGGGTCACAGATACGCAGTATTTT
TRBV9	TRBD1	-	TRBJ1-1	CASSEQGGTNTEAFF	TGTGCCAGCAGCGAACAGGGGGGGACGAACACTGAAGCTTTCTTT
TRBV2	TRBD2	-	TRBJ2-1	CASRGTSGTNNEQFF	TGTGCCAGCAGGGGGACTAGCGGGACCAACAATGAGCAGTTCTTC
TRBV7-2	-	-	TRBJ1-1	CASSLVPLGGGYTEAFF	TGTGCCAGCAGCTTAGTCCCCCTAGGAGGTGGGTACACTGAAGCTTTCTTT
TRBV15	-	-	TRBJ1-5	CATSMAQGNNQPQHF	TGTGCCACCAGCATGGCGCAGGGAAACAATCAGCCCCAGCATTTT
TRBV28	TRBD1	once	TRBJ1-6	CASSLGTGLHPPLHF	TGTGCCAGCAGTTTAGGGACAGGTTTACACCCACCCCTCCACTTT
TRBV28	-	-	TRBJ1-4	CAGAQGGEEKLFF	TGTGCCGGCGCGCAGGGAGGAGAGGAAAAACTGTTTTTT
TRBV5-4	-	-	TRBJ1-1	CASSFGQRETEAFF	TGTGCCAGCAGCTTCGGACAGCGAGAAACTGAAGCTTTCTTT
TRBV6-4	TRBD1	-	TRBJ1-2	CASSDRVWDRGPQGGYTF	TGTGCCAGCAGCGACAGGGTATGGGACAGGGGCCCCCAGGGCGGCTACACCTTC
TRBV5-1	-	-	TRBJ1-2	CASSPYRDLNYGYTF	TGCGCCAGCAGCCCGTACCGGGACCTTAACTATGGCTACACCTTC
TRBV30	TRBD1	-	TRBJ1-5	CAWSAGQGSNQPQHF	TGTGCCTGGAGCGCGGGACAGGGTTCGAATCAGCCCCAGCATTTT
TRBV27	-	few	TRBJ1-5	CASSGWNQPQHF	TGTGCCAGCAGCGGCTGGAATCAGCCCCAGCATTTT
TRBV5-6	TRBD1	-	TRBJ1-6	CASSTGQGVLHF	TGTGCCAGCAGCACAGGACAGGGAGTCCTCCACTTT
TRBV25-1	-	few	TRBJ2-3	CASSTQQDGTQYF	TGTGCCAGCAGCACCCAACAGGATGGTACGCAGTATTTT
TRBV29-1	TRBD2	-	TRBJ2-7	CSVEDRTSGHYEQYF	TGCAGCGTTGAAGATAGAACTAGCGGGCACTACGAGCAGTACTTC
TRBV4-3	TRBD1	-	TRBJ1-2	CASSPHHRDSDGYTF	TGCGCCAGCAGCCCCCACCATCGGGACAGCGATGGCTACACCTTC
TRBV10-2	TRBD2	-	TRBJ2-1	CASSSRLAEVGYNEQFF	TGCGCCAGCAGTTCCCGACTAGCGGAGGTGGGCTACAATGAGCAGTTCTTC
TRBV6-6	TRBD1	-	TRBJ1-5	CASSSNTGGSNQPQHF	TGTGCCAGCAGTTCCAACACAGGGGGCAGCAATCAGCCCCAGCATTTT
TRBV27	TRBD1	-	TRBJ1-2	CASSLSPGQTGGYGYTF	TGTGCCAGCAGTTTATCGCCGGGACAGACCGGGGGCTATGGCTACACCTTC
TRBV7-3	TRBD2	-	TRBJ2-1	CASSLRLAGGDEQFF	TGTGCCAGCAGCTTAAGACTAGCGGGAGGGGATGAGCAGTTCTTC
TRBV4-1	TRBD1	-	TRBJ1-4	CASSLRDSGSNEKLFF	TGCGCCAGCAGCCTCCGGGACAGTGGTTCTAATGAAAAACTGTTTTTT
TRBV19	-	-	TRBJ1-4	CASSETWINEKLFF	TGTGCCAGTAGCGAAACTTGGATCAATGAAAAACTGTTTTTT
TRBV4-1	-	once	TRBJ1-5	CASSQDRTYSNQPQHF	TGCGCCAGCAGCCAAGACAGAACCTATAGCAATCAGCCCCAGCATTTT
TRBV6-1	-	-	TRBJ1-2	CASSEGTVNYGYTF	TGTGCCAGCAGTGAAGGTACAGTTAACTATGGCTACACCTTC
TRBV18	-	-	TRBJ1-5	CASSQGGPQHF	TGTGCCAGCTCACAGGGAGGGCCCCAGCATTTT
TRBV10-2	-	-	TRBJ1-1	CASRLTTTPIMNTEAFF	TGCGCCAGCAGGTTGACAACAACCCCTATTATGAACACTGAAGCTTTCTTT
TRBV7-3	-	-	TRBJ2-3	CASSPIGTVTDTQYF	TGTGCCAGCAGCCCTATTGGGACCGTCACAGATACGCAGTATTTT
TRBV6-5	-	-	TRBJ1-2	CASSYSRQNYGYTF	TGTGCCAGCAGTTACTCGCGTCAGAACTATGGCTACACCTTC
TRBV6-1	-	-	TRBJ2-5	CASSEASAPRTQYF	TGTGCCAGCAGTGAAGCGTCGGCACCACGGACCCAGTACTTC
TRBV5-6	-	-	TRBJ2-6	CASSLGSGARRGANVLTF	TGTGCCAGCAGCTTGGGGTCAGGTGCTCGGCGTGGGGCCAACGTCCTGACTTTC
TRBV2	-	once	TRBJ1-1	CASSEVGVSRGTEAFF	TGTGCCAGCAGTGAAGTGGGGGTGTCCAGAGGCACTGAAGCTTTCTTT
TRBV5-4	TRBD1	-	TRBJ1-1	CASSLAADRIPQAFF	TGTGCCAGCAGCTTGGCCGCGGACAGGATTCCTCAAGCTTTCTTT
TRBV7-2	-	-	TRBJ2-1	CASSFSTSRSYNEQFF	TGTGCCAGCAGCTTTTCGACCTCTCGCTCCTACAATGAGCAGTTCTTC
TRBV6-1	-	-	TRBJ1-2	CASSLGQVFF	TGTGCCAGCAGTTTGGGACAAGTTTTCTTC
TRBV4-3	TRBD2	-	TRBJ2-1	CASSQDWSGLAGLNEQFF	TGCGCCAGCAGCCAAGACTGGTCGGGACTAGCGGGACTCAATGAGCAGTTCTTC
TRBV7-3	-	-	TRBJ2-2	CASSSEGTANTGELFF	TGTGCCAGCAGCTCGGAGGGGACCGCGAACACCGGGGAGCTGTTTTTT
TRBV29-1	TRBD2	-	TRBJ2-2	CSVSGAGGPGELFF	TGCAGCGTGTCGGGAGCGGGAGGTCCCGGGGAGCTGTTTTTT
TRBV5-4	-	-	TRBJ2-7	CASISQDSPYEQYF	TGTGCCAGCATATCTCAGGACAGCCCCTACGAGCAGTACTTC
TRBV19	TRBD1	-	TRBJ1-2	CASSILGGDRANGYTF	TGTGCCAGTAGTATATTAGGAGGGGACAGGGCGAATGGCTACACCTTC
TRBV5-1	-	-	TRBJ2-5	CASSLEGSGEETQYF	TGCGCCAGCAGCTTGGAAGGGAGTGGAGAAGAGACCCAGTACTTC
TRBV7-2	TRBD2	-	TRBJ2-7	CASGTSGSSSYEQYF	TGTGCCAGCGGGACTAGCGGGAGTAGCTCCTACGAGCAGTACTTC